This T cell receptor (beta chain) derives from a study of T cells after posttransplantation cyclophosphamide (dated by TCRdb to about 2016). Concerning the study at large: Using TRB sequencing, the study followed how the T cell repertoire rebuilt after myeloablative bone marrow transplantation with posttransplantation cyclophosphamide given as GVHD prophylaxis. Antigen receptor sequencing was done on samples from some 34 PTCy-treated patients and from 15 to 20 related bone marrow donors of those patients. Blood from all 35 or so PTCy patients with 1-year posttransplant specimens was subjected to TRB sequencing. In 3 patients, TRB sequencing was also performed on up to roughly 3 more blood samples taken 2 to 5.2 years after transplant, and in several patients, pretransplant blood was also TRB-sequenced. Because TRA and TRB clonality correlated tightly in fewer than ten samples, the subsequent TCR analyses were limited to TRB only. Public TRB sequences were compared against a database of over 3,600 sequences linked to responses to pathogens, tumor antigens, self-antigens and alloantigens. Study-level results and caveats: Across more than 35 patients, recipient CMV seropositivity and CMV reactivation were highly associated with TRB clonality; PTCy diversity was similar to CNI/methotrexate controls. Donor-recipient similarity was low at 1-2 months but rose over the first year, and later blood repertoires were often dominated by donor CD8+ memory clones. The TRB repertoires of T cells infiltrating skin or the GI tract showed only limited overlap with the TRB repertoires found in blood.

Taken with the paper, the label for treatment or condition translates to: high-dose cyclophosphamide on days +3 and +4 as single-agent GVHD prophylaxis. For conditioning, the PTCy patients got busulfan and fludarabine, then a related or unrelated marrow graft, followed by cyclophosphamide on days +3 and +4. PTCy-treated patients were drawn from a prospective multi-institutional clinical trial. Peripheral blood and bone marrow mononuclear cells were isolated by Ficoll-Hypaque density centrifugation and cryopreserved. To note about this clone: Its binding antigen is unknown. No much larger clone is present one base from it, and per-base qualities are unavailable.

Trimming takes 4 bases from V and 3 bases from J, and the germline ends sit 15 bases apart. The CDR3 starts with the cysteine, ends with the phenylalanine, and has 15 residues. The only DNA kept is the CDR3, 45 bases in frame from the first base. CDR1 MGHRA and CDR2 YSYEKL are derived from the germline V gene. Genomic DNA was used for TRB sequencing, which was performed with the immunoSEQ assay at survey resolution or with the hsTCRB kit. Concerning the study's data processing: The immunoSEQ software handled initial read processing, and the LymphoSeq R package was used for repertoire analyses. Clonality was computed as 1 minus normalized Shannon entropy, and a Gini coefficient was also calculated for each TRB dataset. Phenotypes of unsorted samples were inferred by mapping TRB sequences from sorted subsets of the recipient or donor onto the same recipient's unsorted samples. The clones in this table, taken by TCRdb from immuneACCESS, are in-frame only. Not every clone is retained; where verified, under half of the shortfall comes from an unresolved V gene, and the cause of the rest is unknown. V and J calls and clone size come straight from that table; D and trimming were deduced from the DNA. The sample contains 4,500 to 6,000 clones, 80% of them found a single time. More than 3.5% of the sample rests with the top ten.

The chain couples TRBV4-1 to TRBJ2-5; the D gene is perhaps TRBD1, on 5 matching bases. The clonotype comes from a male patient aged 45-59 years who received an allogeneic stem cell transplant from a related donor and was CMV-positive. Because of the transplant, the T cells may be the graft donor's rather than the patient's own. The specimen was PBMCs, collected after allogeneic stem cell transplant with posttransplant cyclophosphamide. DNA sequence: TGCGCCAGCAGCCCCCTCGGGCAGGGTGAAGAGACCCAGTACTTC. Its translation reads: CASSPLGQGEETQYF.